This is a list of T cell receptor beta chains from one sample in a study of cytomegalovirus exposure and HLA in healthy donors. The data were produced by immunoSEQ multiplex PCR, yet TCRdb's version contains in-frame clones alone and is incomplete. Of 75,000 to 80,000 clones in the sample, about 76% were seen once. Material for sequencing was PBMCs. The origin of the receptors is a male donor in good health and CMV-seropositive. Both conserved end residues are part of each CDR3. D genes are given only for firm matches. Expanded clones are given a class, and other clones once, few, many or no size at all.

TRBV30	TRBD2	TRBJ2-1	NA	TGTGCCTGGAGGGTCGGACTAGCCGGAGACAATGAGCAGTTCTTC	CAWRVGLAGDNEQFF
TRBV6-5	NA	TRBJ2-7	NA	TGTGCCAGCAGTGCTCGACGGAGCTCCTACGAGCAGTACTTC	CASSARRSSYEQYF
TRBV2	NA	TRBJ2-7	NA	TGTGCCAGCAGTGAAGGAGGACAGTTCTCCTACGAGCAGTACTTC	CASSEGGQFSYEQYF
TRBV5-1	TRBD1	TRBJ1-6	NA	TGCGCCAGCAGCGAGAAGCAGGGGGCAGGTGATTCACCCCTCCACTTT	CASSEKQGAGDSPLHF
TRBV15	NA	TRBJ2-5	NA	TGTGCCACCAGCAGCGCAGGGGTCCAAGAGACCCAGTACTTC	CATSSAGVQETQYF
TRBV7-9	TRBD1	TRBJ1-5	NA	TGTGCCAGCAGTTCGGACAGGGGGTCCAATCAGCCCCAGCATTTT	CASSSDRGSNQPQHF
TRBV28	NA	TRBJ2-4	NA	TGTGCCAGCAGTTTGGCGCTAGCGAAAACGAGAAACATTCAGTACTTC	CASSLALAKTRNIQYF
TRBV29-1	TRBD2	TRBJ2-3	NA	TGCAGCGTTGAAGAACCCCTAGCGGGAGGGCCAGATACGCAGTATTTT	CSVEEPLAGGPDTQYF
TRBV18	NA	TRBJ2-4	NA	TGTGCCAGCTCACCACCGGTAGATACCCCCCTAGCCAAAAACATTCAGTACTTC	CASSPPVDTPLAKNIQYF
TRBV7-2	TRBD2	TRBJ2-6	NA	TGTGCCAGCAGCCTATGGGGGGGGTCTGGGGCCAACGTCCTGACTTTC	CASSLWGGSGANVLTF
TRBV18	NA	TRBJ1-6	NA	TGTGCCAGCTCACCACCGCCGGGATCTAATTCACCCCTCCACTTT	CASSPPPGSNSPLHF
TRBV6-1	TRBD2	TRBJ2-3	NA	TGTGCCAGCAGTTCCCCGGGACTAGCAGTGGATACGCAGTATTTT	CASSSPGLAVDTQYF
TRBV18	TRBD2	TRBJ2-7	few	TGTGCCAGCTCACCCCCGGGGGGGAAGGAGTACGAGCAGTACTTC	CASSPPGGKEYEQYF
TRBV9	NA	TRBJ1-2	NA	TGTGCCAGCAGCGTAGACGGCAATCCCGGGTATGGCTACACCTTC	CASSVDGNPGYGYTF
TRBV6-1	TRBD1	TRBJ2-7	NA	TGCGGGACAGGGGTGAGGAACGAGCAGTACTTC	CGTGVRNEQYF
TRBV7-2	TRBD2	TRBJ2-1	NA	TGTGCCAGCAGCTTTAGCGGGGGGGCTTCCTACAATGAGCAGTTCTTC	CASSFSGGASYNEQFF
TRBV5-6	NA	TRBJ1-2	NA	TGTGCCAGCAGCTTGGGAGGGAATGGCTACACCTTC	CASSLGGNGYTF
TRBV7-9	NA	TRBJ1-1	NA	TGTGCCAGCAGCCTGCTATCGAACACTGAAGCTTTCTTT	CASSLLSNTEAFF
TRBV6-6	TRBD1	TRBJ2-5	NA	TGTGCCAGCGGCGAGGACAGGGAGACCCAGTACTTC	CASGEDRETQYF
TRBV6-6	TRBD2	TRBJ2-2	NA	TGTGCCAGCAGGCAACTAGCGGGAGGGACCGGGGAGCTGTTTTTT	CASRQLAGGTGELFF
TRBV5-1	TRBD1	TRBJ1-4	NA	TGCGCCAGCAGCTTGGTTCGGACAGGGGGCGTCGCAACTAATGAAAAACTGTTTTTT	CASSLVRTGGVATNEKLFF
TRBV29-1	NA	TRBJ2-7	NA	TGCAGCGTCGGACAGTATAACGAGCAGTACTTT	CSVGQYNEQYF
TRBV29-1	NA	TRBJ2-5	NA	TGCAGCGTTGTAGCTGCGGCCCAGTACTTC	CSVVAAAQYF
TRBV7-9	TRBD1	TRBJ1-2	few	TGTGCCAGCAGCTTAGTGGGACAGCCCAACTATGGCTACACCTTC	CASSLVGQPNYGYTF
TRBV27	NA	TRBJ2-7	NA	TGTGCCAGCAGTTTGGGCGCCGCCTACGAGCAGTACTTC	CASSLGAAYEQYF
TRBV11-2	NA	TRBJ1-1	NA	TGTGCCAGCAGCTTAGGACAGTCCACTGAAGCTTTCTTT	CASSLGQSTEAFF
TRBV7-4	TRBD1	TRBJ1-4	NA	TGTGCCAGCAGCTTAAGGCCCCGCAGGGGGGTGACTAATGAAAAACTGTTTTTT	CASSLRPRRGVTNEKLFF
TRBV19	NA	TRBJ2-3	NA	TGTGCCAGTGGCCTAGGAAGTGGGACAGATACGCAGTATTTT	CASGLGSGTDTQYF
TRBV19	TRBD1	TRBJ2-3	NA	TGTGCCAGTAGTATCAGGGGGCAAGGCACAGATACGCAGTATTTT	CASSIRGQGTDTQYF
TRBV6-4	TRBD2	TRBJ2-7	NA	TGTGCCAGCAGTCCCGGGACTAGCGGCTACGAGCAGTACTTC	CASSPGTSGYEQYF
TRBV9	NA	TRBJ1-2	NA	TGTGCCAGCAGCGCGGGGTGGTACACTAACTATGGCTACACCTTC	CASSAGWYTNYGYTF
TRBV20-1	NA	TRBJ2-7	NA	TGCAGTGCTAGTGTCCTCGACGAGCAGTACTTC	CSASVLDEQYF
TRBV18	NA	TRBJ1-1	NA	TGTGCCAGCTCACGGGGGGGGGAGCCTGAAGCTTTCTTT	CASSRGGEPEAFF
TRBV15	NA	TRBJ1-6	NA	TGTGCCACCAGCCTCGAGGGCCCTCAGACGGCCCTTCCCCTCCACTTT	CATSLEGPQTALPLHF